Below are 10 T cell receptor beta chains sequenced from a single sample in a study of T cell responses to AZD1222 COVID-19 vaccine. Here immunoSEQ multiplex PCR was the method, and the copy in TCRdb shows in-frame clones only, minus some. Of nearly 90,000 clones detected, about 91% appear once; the ten largest clones hold 10% to 13%. Sequencing used peripheral blood, obtained on day 0 of MenACWY control vaccination. These receptor sequences come from an adult in good health.

The chain combines TRBV28 with TRBJ2-1; D gene ambiguous. Per the germline V gene, CDR1 is MDHEN and CDR2 is SYDVKM. The CDR3 is 15 residues long. V was shortened by 2 bases and J by 5 bases, with 13 bases between the two germline ends. The chain's CDR3 is CASSLMGILDNEQFF. The CDR3 DNA sequence: TGTGCCAGCAGTTTAATGGGGATCCTCGACAATGAGCAGTTCTTC.

This chain uses TRBV10-3 with TRBJ1-5; 7 bases match TRBD1. This CDR3 contains 14 residues. V gave up 10 bases and J gave up 5 bases; unmatched junction bases: 11. Germline-derived CDR1 and CDR2 are ENHRY and SYGVKD. CDR3: CATEPGQSHQPQHF. In DNA form, the CDR3 reads TGTGCCACCGAACCGGGACAGAGTCATCAGCCCCAGCATTTT.

The rearrangement uses TRBV7-8 and TRBJ2-1, with D possibly being TRBD2 (6 bases). V was shortened by 5 bases and J by 0 bases, with 11 bases between the two germline ends. The CDR3 extends over 15 amino acids. The V gene's germline CDR1 is SGHVS and CDR2 FQNEAQ. The CDR3 DNA reads as TGTGCCAGCAGCCGTAGCGGAACCTCCTACAATGAGCAGTTCTTC. This gives the protein CASSRSGTSYNEQFF.

This chain connects TRBV7-9 to TRBJ1-5; 11 bases are a match to TRBD1. V lost 6 bases to trimming and J lost 6 bases; unmatched junction nucleotides: 7. CDR3 length: 15 residues. In germline, CDR1 is SEHNR, CDR2 FQNEAQ (reference sequence). CDR3 nucleotide sequence: TGTGCCAGCAGTTTCGGACAGGGGGCGAGTCAGCCCCAGCATTTT. Translating it yields CASSFGQGASQPQHF.

The sample holds one count of this clone. V is TRBV6-2 or TRBV6-3 and J is TRBJ1-2, with D hard to call. Germline assignment: CDR1 MNHEY and CDR2 SVGEGT. The V gene lost 7 bases and the J gene lost 4 bases, with 13 bases spanning the gap. The CDR3 is made up of 13 amino acids. The CDR3 DNA reads as TGTGCCAGCACCCCGGGAGCGCCCTATGGCTACACCTTC. Protein: CASTPGAPYGYTF.

The CDR3 sequence: CASSYSGGVHSPLHF. The CDR3 DNA is TGTGCCAGCAGTTACTCCGGGGGTGTTCATTCACCCCTCCACTTT. This chain uses TRBV6-5 with TRBJ1-6, with a weak D call TRBD1 (5 bases). CDR3 length: 15 amino acids. Germline values: CDR1 MNHEY, CDR2 SVGAGI. Trimming removed 0 bases from V and 8 bases from J, with 11 bases in between.

J is TRBJ1-1 and V is TRBV19; D perhaps matches TRBD1 (6 bases). Trimming removed 8 bases at V and 4 bases at J, with 17 bases between. CDR1 is LNHDA, CDR2 SQIVND, per germline (reference sequence). This CDR3 region has 14 residues. The CDR3 nucleotides read TGTGCCAGTGACCACAGGGAGGAAGGCACTGAAGCTTTCTTT. Translating it yields CASDHREEGTEAFF.

The rearrangement links TRBV6-6 to TRBJ2-5; D is unresolved. Trimming cost V 6 bases and J 0 bases, with 14 bases left between them. CDR1 and CDR2 (germline): MNHNY, SVGAGI (reference sequence). This CDR3 region has 15 residues. The CDR3 protein is CASSQGPHHQETQYF. The CDR3 region has the DNA TGTGCCAGCAGCCAAGGACCGCACCACCAAGAGACCCAGTACTTC.

The chain is built from TRBV2 and TRBJ1-1; D not resolved. V lost 7 bases to trimming and J lost 7 bases, with 13 bases between them. Germline V gene data show CDR1 as SNHLY and CDR2 as FYNNEI. This CDR3 is 12 amino acids long. The CDR3 sequence: CASTRRNGEAFF. Written as DNA, the CDR3 is TGTGCCAGCACCCGAAGGAACGGTGAAGCTTTCTTT.

The chain carries TRBV19 and TRBJ1-6, with D uncertain. The CDR3 totals 14 residues. CDR1 and CDR2 (germline): LNHDA, SQIVND (reference sequence). Trimming shortened V by 10 bases and J by 0 bases, and 10 bases separated the two germline ends. CDR3 DNA sequence: TGTGCCACCCAGAGGAGCTCCTATAATTCACCCCTCCACTTT. It codes for CATQRSSYNSPLHF. The full variable domain, in which reference TRBV19 and TRBJ1-6 provide the parts outside the CDR3, is DGGITQSPKYLFRKEGQNVTLSCEQNLNHDAMYWYRQDPGQGLRLIYYSQIVNDFQKGDIAEGYSVSREKKESFPLTVTSAQKNPTAFYLCATQRSSYNSPLHFGNGTRLTVT.